The 30 T cell receptor beta chains presented below share a single source sample, sequenced in a study of beta chain features in type 1 diabetes. General study points: Shortening that was moderate but significant affected the TCRB CDR3s of Type 1 diabetes patients in all four CD4+ subsets.

Antigens for these TCRs are unknown. Sequencing targeted expressed TCRB transcripts, as all isolated RNA had been reverse transcribed. Libraries were prepared by immunoSEQ multiplex PCR; TCRdb keeps only in-frame clonotypes and omits some of them. This table has some 160,000 clones, roughly 9% appearing once. The sequenced sample was central memory CD4+ T cells from blood. Receptors originate from a woman in her thirties with type 1 diabetes.

This clone was seen only a few times. The rearrangement links TRBV5-1 to TRBJ2-2; 9 bases line up with TRBD2. The CDR3 has 16 residues. The V gene end was trimmed by 1 base and the J gene end by 6 bases; junction bases not matched to a gene: 7. Germline V CDR1 and CDR2: SGHRS, YFSETQ. The CDR3 DNA is TGCGCCAGCAGCTTGCAGATAGCGGGAGAATCCGGGGAGCTGTTTTTT. Translating it yields CASSLQIAGESGELFF.

This rearrangement joins TRBV2 to TRBJ2-1, with 7 positions matching TRBD2. The CDR3 covers 12 residues. The germline V gene encodes CDR1 SNHLY and CDR2 FYNNEI. V was pared by 5 bases and J by 7 bases, with 2 bases of the junction left unmatched. CDR3 DNA sequence: TGTGCCAGCAGTAGCGGGATTAATGAGCAGTTCTTC. Translated, it gives CASSSGINEQFF.

This clone was seen only a few times. This chain joins TRBV19 and TRBJ2-1, with TRBD2 matching over 7 bases. Germline CDR1 and CDR2: LNHDA and SQIVND (reference sequence). This CDR3 has 15 amino acids. After removal of 2 bases from V and 9 bases from J, the junction contained 10 bases not matched to a gene. The CDR3 DNA follows: TGTGCCAGTAGTATAACCGGACTAGAGATGAGTGAGCAGTTCTTC. The encoded protein is CASSITGLEMSEQFF.

This chain connects TRBV5-4 to TRBJ2-1; 10 bases line up with TRBD2. Germline loops: CDR1 SGHNT, CDR2 YYREEE (reference sequence). The CDR3 totals 17 residues. V lost 1 base, J lost 7 bases, and 11 bases stayed unmatched. The CDR3 DNA is TGTGCCAGCAGCTTGCCTCCCTCTAGCGGGAGAGGTAATGAGCAGTTCTTC. Protein sequence: CASSLPPSSGRGNEQFF.

The V call is TRBV5-6, the J call TRBJ1-2; D is undetermined. Germline CDR1 and CDR2: SGHDT and YYEEEE. Trimming removed 4 bases at V and 5 bases at J, with 15 bases between. The CDR3 sequence is 14 residues long. CDR3 residues: CASSPLGTRYGYTF. As DNA, the CDR3 is TGTGCCAGCAGCCCCCTGGGCACTCGATATGGCTACACCTTC.

This clone occurred a few times. The gene calls are TRBV7-9 and TRBJ2-1; 8 bases agree with TRBD2. Germline values: CDR1 SEHNR, CDR2 FQNEAQ (reference sequence). Trimming removed 7 bases from V and 4 bases from J; junction bases left unmatched: 3. The CDR3 covers 13 residues. CDR3 bases: TGTGCCAGCACTTCTAGCGGGTACAATGAGCAGTTCTTC. Protein sequence: CASTSSGYNEQFF. Drawing the rest from reference TRBV7-9 and TRBJ2-1, the complete variable domain is DTGVSQNPRHKITKRGQNVTFRCDPISEHNRLYWYRQTLGQGPEFLTYFQNEAQLEKSRLLSDRFSAERPKGSFSTLEIQRTEQGDSAMYLCASTSSGYNEQFFGPGTRLTVL.

V is TRBV6-1 and J is TRBJ2-7; D may be TRBD2 (6 bases). The germline gives CDR1 MNHNS, CDR2 SASEGT. Trimming stripped 11 bases from V and 0 bases from J, with 14 bases between. The CDR3 is made up of 13 amino acids. CDR3: CAGGVESSYEQYF. In DNA form, the CDR3 reads TGTGCCGGCGGGGTGGAAAGCTCCTACGAGCAGTACTTC.

This clone has only a few counts. Here the CDR3 reads CASSFRVGQYF. In DNA, the CDR3 is TGTGCCAGCAGTTTCAGGGTTGGGCAGTACTTC. The chain uses TRBV28 and TRBJ2-7; D is possibly TRBD1 (5 bases). Trimming removed 3 bases at V and 9 bases at J, with 9 bases between. The CDR3 loop spans 11 amino acids. Germline values: CDR1 MDHEN, CDR2 SYDVKM.

The chain is built from TRBV6-5 and TRBJ2-1, with 10 bases aligning to TRBD2. In germline, CDR1 is MNHEY, CDR2 SVGAGI. The CDR3 runs 16 residues. The ends lost 0 bases at V and 6 bases at J; junction bases unmatched: 5. CDR3 sequence (DNA): TGTGCCAGCAGTTACTCCTCTAGCGGGAGCGCCAATGAGCAGTTCTTC. It encodes CASSYSSSGSANEQFF.

In nucleotides, the CDR3 is TGTGCCAGTAGTATAGCCAGGGCCCCAGCAAATCAGCCCCAGCATTTT. It translates to CASSIARAPANQPQHF. The chain links TRBV19 to TRBJ1-5, with a weak D call TRBD1 (5 bases). Between the trimmed V and J ends, which lost 1 base and 4 bases, there was a span of 14 bases. The CDR3 contains 16 residues. The germline CDR1 and CDR2 sequences are LNHDA and SQIVND (reference sequence).

This clone appeared a few times. Other nucleotide sequences in the sample specify the same CDR3. V and J are TRBV7-9 and TRBJ1-5; possible D gene TRBD1, 6 bases. Trimming pared 5 bases from V and 4 bases from J, leaving 9 bases between. In germline, CDR1 is SEHNR, CDR2 FQNEAQ (reference sequence). This CDR3 is 13 amino acids long. DNA for the CDR3: TGTGCCAGCAGCCTTACAGGGAATCAGCCCCAGCATTTT. It translates to CASSLTGNQPQHF.

A few counts support this clone. V usage is TRBV6-5 and J usage is TRBJ2-7; perhaps TRBD1 as D (6 bases). This CDR3 has 11 residues. Germline loops: CDR1 MNHEY, CDR2 SVGAGI. Trimming pared 5 bases from V and 11 bases from J, leaving 13 bases between. CDR3 in amino acids: CASSTRQVEYF. CDR3 coding DNA: TGTGCCAGCAGTACCCGACAGGTCGAGTACTTC.

Comment on this clone: The same CDR3 arises from other DNA sequences in this sample as well. The chain uses TRBV5-1 and TRBJ2-7; tentative D call: TRBD2 (5 bases). The V and J ends lost 4 bases and 3 bases respectively, with 14 bases between them. Germline CDR1 and CDR2: SGHRS and YFSETQ. CDR3 length equals 14 residues. CDR3 nucleotide sequence: TGCGCCAGCAGCCTAGGGCCGGGAAACTACGAGCAGTACTTC. This translates into CASSLGPGNYEQYF.

This chain connects TRBV5-1 to TRBJ1-1, with D hard to call. Germline values: CDR1 SGHRS, CDR2 YFSETQ. Trimming took off 0 bases at V and 1 base at J, with 10 bases between the two ends. The CDR3 is made up of 15 amino acids. The CDR3 region is CASSLGPPTNTEAFF. The DNA for the CDR3 is TGCGCCAGCAGCTTGGGCCCTCCTACGAACACTGAAGCTTTCTTT.

This clone was recorded a few times. The V call is TRBV15, the J call TRBJ2-7; TRBD2 matches at 12 bases. V trimming: 5 bases; J trimming: 4 bases; junction bases outside the gene matches: 9. Germline CDR1 and CDR2: LNHNV and YYDKDF (reference sequence). This CDR3 has 16 residues. CDR3 in amino acids: CATSAVRLAGEYEQYF. The CDR3 nucleotides are TGTGCCACCAGCGCGGTAAGACTAGCGGGAGAGTACGAGCAGTACTTC.

The chain carries TRBV18 and TRBJ2-7; tentatively, D is TRBD1 (6 bases). Germline loops: CDR1 KGHSH, CDR2 LQKENI. V shed 3 bases and J shed 3 bases, with 15 bases lying between them. The CDR3 length is 15 residues. For the CDR3, the DNA is TGTGCCAGCTCACCTCCGACGGGACACGGCTACGAGCAGTACTTC. Translation gives CASSPPTGHGYEQYF.

The chain combines TRBV9 with TRBJ2-7; 10 bases agree with TRBD1. The germline CDR1 and CDR2 sequences are SGDLS and YYNGEE. After removal of 0 bases from V and 4 bases from J, the junction contained 7 bases not matched to a gene. The CDR3 is 16 residues long. CDR3 loop: CASSVGGTGEWYEQYF. Here the CDR3 DNA reads TGTGCCAGCAGCGTAGGTGGGACAGGGGAATGGTACGAGCAGTACTTC.

V and J are TRBV2 and TRBJ1-2; 7 bases line up with TRBD1. This CDR3 is built from 14 residues. Germline V gives CDR1 SNHLY, CDR2 FYNNEI. Trimming at V came to 8 bases and at J to 4 bases, leaving 10 bases not matched to a gene. CDR3: CASLPQGTAYGYTF. CDR3 in DNA: TGTGCCAGCTTGCCCCAGGGGACAGCCTATGGCTACACCTTC. The variable domain in full, completed from reference TRBV2 and TRBJ1-2, reads EPEVTQTPSHQVTQMGQEVILRCVPISNHLYFYWYRQILGQKVEFLVSFYNNEISEKSEIFDDQFSVERPDGSNFTLKIRSTKLEDSAMYFCASLPQGTAYGYTFGSGTRLTVV.

This clone was found a few times. This chain links TRBV13 with TRBJ2-1; weak D call: TRBD2 (5 bases). Germline CDR1 PRHDT, CDR2 FYEKMQ (reference sequence). This CDR3 has 15 residues. V lost 2 bases and J lost 3, with 11 bases in between. This chain's CDR3 is CASSLSSANYNEQFF. The CDR3 DNA follows: TGTGCCAGCAGCTTAAGTAGCGCTAACTACAATGAGCAGTTCTTC.

This clone has only a few counts. This chain joins TRBV29-1 and TRBJ1-1; 8 positions match TRBD1. V lost 3 bases and J lost 4; bases outside the gene matches: 4. This CDR3 has 13 amino acids. The germline V gene has CDR1 SQVTM and CDR2 ANQGSEA. The CDR3 sequence: CSVDSGQGTEAFF. DNA for the CDR3: TGCAGCGTTGACTCCGGACAGGGCACTGAAGCTTTCTTT. The full variable domain, in which reference TRBV29-1 and TRBJ1-1 provide the parts outside the CDR3, is SAVISQKPSRDICQRGTSLTIQCQVDSQVTMMFWYRQQPGQSLTLIATANQGSEATYESGFVIDKFPISRPNLTFSTLTVSNMSPEDSSIYLCSVDSGQGTEAFFGQGTRLTVV.

The gene calls are TRBV7-6 and TRBJ2-7; 7 positions match TRBD1. From germline, CDR1 is SGHVS and CDR2 FNYEAQ. This CDR3 contains 12 residues. The V gene end was trimmed by 2 bases and the J gene end by 6 bases; junction bases not matched to a gene: 1. This CDR3 is CASSLPGGEQYF. CDR3 nucleotides: TGTGCCAGCAGCTTACCAGGGGGCGAGCAGTACTTC.

The chain employs TRBV19 and TRBJ2-7; 7 positions match TRBD1. This CDR3 has 14 residues. The trim removed 6 bases at V and 5 bases at J, leaving 10 bases unmatched. Germline lookup yields CDR1 LNHDA and CDR2 SQIVND (reference sequence). Here the CDR3 DNA reads TGTGCCAGTAGCCACCTAGACAGGGTCGACGAGCAGTACTTC. Translation gives CASSHLDRVDEQYF.

This clone was counted a few times. The DNA of the CDR3 is TGTGCCAGCTCACCCGGGACAACTACAGATACGCAGTATTTT. It encodes CASSPGTTTDTQYF. The chain links TRBV18 to TRBJ2-3; D might be TRBD1 (6 bases). The CDR3 contains 14 residues. Germline values: CDR1 KGHSH, CDR2 LQKENI. V was cut by 3 bases and J by 3 bases, with 10 bases left in between.

This clone was seen only a few times. The chain recombines TRBV30 with TRBJ2-7; TRBD2 matches 10 bases. The CDR3 is 16 amino acids. Trimming removed 3 bases from V and 4 bases from J; junction bases left unmatched: 12. Germline-derived CDR1 and CDR2 are GTSNPN and SVGIG (reference sequence). The CDR3 nucleotides are TGTGCCTGGAGGGATCGTTGGAGCGGGAGGGCTTACGAGCAGTACTTC. As protein: CAWRDRWSGRAYEQYF. The full variable domain, its missing parts supplied by reference TRBV30 and TRBJ2-7, is SQTIHQWPATLVQPVGSPLSLECTVEGTSNPNLYWYRQAAGRGLQLLFYSVGIGQISSEVPQNLSASRPQDRQFILSSKKLLLSDSGFYLCAWRDRWSGRAYEQYFGPGTRLTVT.

V usage is TRBV25-1 and J usage is TRBJ2-7; the D gene is possibly TRBD2 (6 bases). With 4 bases removed from V and 0 bases from J, the gap between germline ends came to 10 bases. CDR3 length equals 14 residues. Germline assignment: CDR1 MGHDK and CDR2 SYGVNS. The CDR3 nucleotides are TGTGCCAGCAGTGTAGCGGCAAGCTCCTACGAGCAGTACTTC. Its translation: CASSVAASSYEQYF.

This clone was counted a few times. The chain carries TRBV29-1 and TRBJ2-7; D gene uncertain. V was shortened by 1 base and J by 4 bases, with 8 bases between the two germline ends. This CDR3 spans 12 amino acids. Germline V gene data show CDR1 as SQVTM and CDR2 as ANQGSEA. CDR3 amino acids: CSVEVLGYEQYF. CDR3 in DNA: TGCAGCGTTGAAGTTCTCGGGTACGAGCAGTACTTC.

This clone was seen ten or more times. Other DNA sequences in the same sample also yield this CDR3. V gene TRBV5-6 combines with J gene TRBJ1-4; D perhaps matches TRBD1 (6 bases). The germline V gene encodes CDR1 SGHDT and CDR2 YYEEEE. Between the trimmed V and J ends, which lost 4 bases and 0 bases, there was a span of 7 bases. CDR3 length equals 14 residues. CDR3 DNA: TGTGCCAGCAGCCCAGGGGCAACTAATGAAAAACTGTTTTTT. The encoded protein is CASSPGATNEKLFF.

This clone was counted a few times. In the same sample, other DNA sequences code for this CDR3. This chain uses TRBV19 with TRBJ1-5, with 7 bases matching TRBD1. From germline, CDR1 is LNHDA and CDR2 SQIVND (reference sequence). Trimming cost V 3 bases and J 7 bases; bases outside gene matches: 6. The CDR3 covers 14 residues. The CDR3 nucleotides are TGTGCCAGTAGTATCCCGACAGGGAACCAGCCCCAGCATTTT. Its translation is CASSIPTGNQPQHF.

This rearrangement joins TRBV6-1 to TRBJ2-7; 9 bases align to TRBD1. The CDR3 consists of 13 residues. The V and J ends lost 10 bases and 2 bases, in that order; junction bases with no gene match: 6. CDR1 MNHNS and CDR2 SASEGT come from the germline V gene. The CDR3 loop is CATQGTGTYEQYF. The CDR3 DNA sequence: TGTGCCACCCAAGGGACAGGGACCTACGAGCAGTACTTC.

This chain links TRBV29-1 with TRBJ1-1; a weak D match, TRBD1 (6 bases). CDR1 and CDR2 from the germline V gene are SQVTM and ANQGSEA. V dropped 7 bases and J dropped 5 bases, with 14 bases sitting between them. CDR3 size: 12 residues. CDR3 nucleotide sequence: TGCAGCGGGCACCCAGGGGAAACTGAAGCTTTCTTT. Encoded protein: CSGHPGETEAFF.